This T cell receptor (beta chain) is drawn from a study of human T cells and chemical hapten exposure. For this clonotype: Mismatch with germline at one junction end may stem from a read error.

The CDR3 spans 14 residues. Stated time point: patch test 1, 2 weeks after DPC sensitization. Treatment reported: therapeutic diphenylcyclopropenone sensitization with weekly scalp DPC. TCRdb processed the RACE reads anew with MiXCR; each CDR3 protein has one entry. The data show 70,000 to 100,000 distinct CDR3 sequences, 7.5% to 9% seen once. V and J are TRBV12-3 or TRBV12-4 and TRBJ2-7, with 10 nucleotides matching TRBD2. The source was whole blood, collected in connection with sensitization to the hapten diphenylcyclopropenone (DPC). The receptor's source is a woman in her twenties or thirties with alopecia areata. Some clones in this sample may be carry-over from other donors' samples. CDR3 DNA sequence: TGTGCCAGCAGTTTAATGTCTAGCGGGGGATCGTGGCACTTC. Translating it yields CASSLMSSGGSWHF.